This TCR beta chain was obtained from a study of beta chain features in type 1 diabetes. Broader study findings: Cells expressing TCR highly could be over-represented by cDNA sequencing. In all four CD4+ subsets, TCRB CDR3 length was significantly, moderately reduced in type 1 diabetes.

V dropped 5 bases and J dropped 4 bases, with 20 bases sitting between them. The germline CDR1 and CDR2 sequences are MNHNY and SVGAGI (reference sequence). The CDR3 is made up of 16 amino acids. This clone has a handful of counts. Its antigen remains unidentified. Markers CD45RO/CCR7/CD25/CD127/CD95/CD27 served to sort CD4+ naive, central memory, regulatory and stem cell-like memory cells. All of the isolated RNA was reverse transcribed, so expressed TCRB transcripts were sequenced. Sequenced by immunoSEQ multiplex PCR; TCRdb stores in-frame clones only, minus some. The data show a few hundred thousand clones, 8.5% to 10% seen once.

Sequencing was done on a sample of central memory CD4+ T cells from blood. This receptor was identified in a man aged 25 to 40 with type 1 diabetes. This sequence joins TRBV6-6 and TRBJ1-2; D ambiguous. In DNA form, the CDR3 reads TGTGCCAGCAGTACGGTACGGATTGGTTACGGCTATGGCTACACCTTC. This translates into CASSTVRIGYGYGYTF.